The rows below give T cell receptor beta chains drawn from one sample of a study of shared clonotypes between healthy human individuals. TCRdb keeps only in-frame clones here, not all; method: immunoSEQ multiplex PCR. The data contain around 1.5 million clones, 95% to 99% of them singletons. Material for sequencing was naive CD4+ T cells sorted from blood. These receptors originate from a man aged 25 to 45 in good health. Both conserved end residues are part of each CDR3. A D gene is named only where the DNA matches it firmly. Size is stated for part of the rows, as once, few or many counts, or as a class when the clone is expanded.

d_call	v_call	clone_size	j_call	cdr3_aa	cdr3_nt
TRBD1	TRBV9	-	TRBJ2-1	CASSVSEGTGGYGSYNEQFF	TGTGCCAGCAGCGTATCAGAGGGGACAGGGGGCTACGGCTCCTACAATGAGCAGTTCTTC
TRBD2	TRBV7-9	-	TRBJ2-7	CASSPGLALYEQYF	TGTGCCAGCAGCCCGGGACTAGCTTTGTACGAGCAGTACTTC
-	TRBV12-2	-	TRBJ2-7	CASRLGAAGGEQYF	TGTGCAAGTCGCTTAGGGGCAGCGGGAGGCGAGCAGTACTTC
-	TRBV18	-	TRBJ2-3	CASSPQVSMDTQYF	TGTGCCAGCTCACCACAGGTGTCGATGGATACGCAGTATTTT
-	TRBV30	-	TRBJ2-1	CAWTISAEQFF	TGTGCCTGGACCATATCGGCCGAGCAGTTCTTC
-	TRBV19	-	TRBJ1-5	CASSDRDYSNQPQHF	TGTGCCAGCTCCGACAGAGACTATAGCAATCAGCCCCAGCATTTT
-	TRBV5-4	few	TRBJ2-3	CASSLKLEISTDTQYF	TGTGCCAGCAGCTTGAAACTAGAAATTTCCACAGATACGCAGTATTTT
-	TRBV4-3	-	TRBJ2-3	CASSQEDRQPSTDTQYF	TGCGCCAGCAGCCAAGAGGACCGACAGCCCTCCACAGATACGCAGTATTTT
-	TRBV2	-	TRBJ1-5	CASAFEVYNQPQHF	TGTGCCAGCGCCTTTGAGGTATACAATCAGCCCCAGCATTTT
TRBD1	TRBV29-1	-	TRBJ2-7	CSVTGQYTYEQYF	TGCAGCGTGACGGGACAGTATACCTACGAGCAGTACTTC
-	TRBV5-1	-	TRBJ2-5	CASSLDRVGETQYF	TGCGCCAGCAGCTTGGACAGGGTAGGAGAGACCCAGTACTTC
-	TRBV5-1	once	TRBJ2-2	CASSPGSGITGELFF	TGCGCCAGCAGCCCCGGAAGTGGTATCACCGGGGAGCTGTTTTTT
TRBD2	TRBV11-2	-	TRBJ2-7	CASSPTGLAGGRIWYEQYF	TGTGCCAGCAGCCCCACAGGGCTAGCGGGAGGGCGTATCTGGTACGAGCAGTACTTC
TRBD1	TRBV19	-	TRBJ2-3	CASSRRTGRPDTQYF	TGTGCCAGTAGTAGGAGGACAGGGAGGCCAGATACGCAGTATTTT
TRBD2	TRBV19	-	TRBJ2-3	CASSIGNAGGTDTQYF	TGTGCCAGTAGTATAGGGAACGCGGGAGGAACAGATACGCAGTATTTT
-	TRBV5-4	-	TRBJ2-3	CASSWDNTDTQYF	TGTGCCAGCAGCTGGGACAACACAGATACGCAGTATTTT
-	TRBV9	-	TRBJ1-2	CASSVDGNGYTF	TGTGCCAGCAGCGTAGACGGGAACGGCTACACCTTC